This TCR beta chain was documented in a study of shared clonotypes between healthy human individuals. Findings and caveats of the study: The study generally estimated greater richness for naive than memory subsets.

V was shortened by 3 bases and J by 6 bases, with 9 bases between the two germline ends. Per the germline V gene, CDR1 is MNHNS and CDR2 is SASEGT. This CDR3 contains 13 residues. In replicate PCRs of sorted subsets, roughly 210 ng DNA, some 28,000 T cell genomes, was used. The data were produced by immunoSEQ multiplex PCR, yet TCRdb's version contains in-frame clones alone and is incomplete. Here the sample spans roughly 2 million clones, roughly 94% being singletons. Regarding this clone: Its specificity is not known.

The clonotype comes from a man younger than 35 in good health. The rearrangement uses TRBV6-1 and TRBJ2-1; D not resolved. Material for sequencing was naive CD4+ T cells sorted from blood. The subset: CD45RA+ positively selected. Here the CDR3 reads CASSDPPGNEQFF. The CDR3 nucleotides read TGTGCCAGCAGTGACCCCCCGGGCAATGAGCAGTTCTTC.